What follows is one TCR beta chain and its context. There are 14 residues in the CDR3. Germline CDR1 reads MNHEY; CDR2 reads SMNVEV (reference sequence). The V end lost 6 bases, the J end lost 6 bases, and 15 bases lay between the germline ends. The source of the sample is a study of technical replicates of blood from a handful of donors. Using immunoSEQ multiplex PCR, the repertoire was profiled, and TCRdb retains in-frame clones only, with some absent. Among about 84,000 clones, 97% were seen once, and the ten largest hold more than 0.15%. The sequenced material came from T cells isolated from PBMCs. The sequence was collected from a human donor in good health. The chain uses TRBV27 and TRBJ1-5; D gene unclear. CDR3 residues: CASRLITRLQPQHF. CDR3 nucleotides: TGTGCCAGCAGACTAATAACTCGGCTTCAGCCCCAGCATTTT.